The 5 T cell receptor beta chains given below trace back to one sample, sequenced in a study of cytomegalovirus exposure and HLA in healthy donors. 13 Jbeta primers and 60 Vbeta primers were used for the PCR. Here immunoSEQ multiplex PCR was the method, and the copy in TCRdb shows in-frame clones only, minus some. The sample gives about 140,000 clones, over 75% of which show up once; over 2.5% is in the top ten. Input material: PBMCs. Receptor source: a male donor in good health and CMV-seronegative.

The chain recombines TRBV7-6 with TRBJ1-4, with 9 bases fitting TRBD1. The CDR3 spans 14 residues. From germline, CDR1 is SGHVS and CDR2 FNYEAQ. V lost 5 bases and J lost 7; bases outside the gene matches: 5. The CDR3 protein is CASSAGTGFEKLFF. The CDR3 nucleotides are TGTGCCAGCAGCGCCGGGACAGGGTTTGAAAAACTGTTTTTT.

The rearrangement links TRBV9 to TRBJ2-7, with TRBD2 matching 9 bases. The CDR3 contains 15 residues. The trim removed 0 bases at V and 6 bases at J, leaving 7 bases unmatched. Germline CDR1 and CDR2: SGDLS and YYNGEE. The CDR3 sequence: CASSVAREGLTEQYF. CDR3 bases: TGTGCCAGCAGCGTAGCGCGGGAGGGCCTCACCGAGCAGTACTTC. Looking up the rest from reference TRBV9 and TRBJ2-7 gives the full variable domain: DSGVTQTPKHLITATGQRVTLRCSPRSGDLSVYWYQQSLDQGLQFLIQYYNGEERAKGNILERFSAQQFPDLHSELNLSSLELGDSALYFCASSVAREGLTEQYFGPGTRLTVT.

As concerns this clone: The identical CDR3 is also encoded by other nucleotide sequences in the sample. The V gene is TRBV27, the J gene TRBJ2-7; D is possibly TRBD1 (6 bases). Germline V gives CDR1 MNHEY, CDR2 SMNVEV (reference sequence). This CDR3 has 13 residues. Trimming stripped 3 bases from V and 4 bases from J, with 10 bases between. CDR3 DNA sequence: TGTGCCAGCAGTTTTTCCAGGGGATACGAGCAGTACTTC. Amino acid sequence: CASSFSRGYEQYF.

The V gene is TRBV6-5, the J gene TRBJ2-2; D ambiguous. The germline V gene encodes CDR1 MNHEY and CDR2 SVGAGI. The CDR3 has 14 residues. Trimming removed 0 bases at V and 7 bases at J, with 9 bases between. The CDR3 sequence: CASSYSYSGGELFF. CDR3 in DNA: TGTGCCAGCAGTTACTCGTATTCCGGCGGGGAGCTGTTTTTT.

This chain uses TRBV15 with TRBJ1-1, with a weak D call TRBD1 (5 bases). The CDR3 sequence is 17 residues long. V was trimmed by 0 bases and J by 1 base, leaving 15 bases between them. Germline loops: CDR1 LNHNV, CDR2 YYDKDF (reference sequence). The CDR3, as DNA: TGTGCCACCAGCAGAGATCATTCAGGGCTCAGGAACACTGAAGCTTTCTTT. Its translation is CATSRDHSGLRNTEAFF. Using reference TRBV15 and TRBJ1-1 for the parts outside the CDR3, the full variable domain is DAMVIQNPRYQVTQFGKPVTLSCSQTLNHNVMYWYQQKSSQAPKLLFHYYDKDFNNEADTPDNFQSRRPNTSFCFLDIRSPGLGDTAMYLCATSRDHSGLRNTEAFFGQGTRLTVV.